The rows below give T cell receptor beta chains drawn from one sample of a study of CD8+ T cells in alopecia areata. Produced via immunoSEQ multiplex PCR; TCRdb's table is partial and in-frame only. Here the sample spans roughly 200,000 clones, approximately 38% being singletons. The sequencing used CD4+ T cells sorted from blood, collected at week 34, from a patient treated with tofacitinib. The receptors here all came from a human donor with alopecia areata. Each CDR3 is given with its conserved first and last residue. A D gene is named only where the DNA matches it firmly. Size values are once, few and many counts, or a class for expanded clones, and some rows have none.

j_call clone_size v_call d_call cdr3_nt cdr3_aa
TRBJ2-1 NA TRBV5-1 TRBD1 TGCGCCAGCAGCTGGACAGGGGGCGTGGGCAATGAGCAGTTCTTC CASSWTGGVGNEQFF
TRBJ1-2 few TRBV7-2 NA TGTGCCAGCAGCTTAGTTGGCAGGGGTTATAACTATGGCTACACCTTC CASSLVGRGYNYGYTF
TRBJ1-2 NA TRBV30 NA TGTGCCTGGAGCGAAGGGGGGTCCTGGGACTATGGCTACACCTTC CAWSEGGSWDYGYTF
TRBJ2-7 NA TRBV6-5 NA TGTGCCAGCAGTTCTACGGTTTACGAGCAGTACTTC CASSSTVYEQYF
TRBJ2-4 few TRBV6-1 NA TGTGCCAGCAGTGAAGCACGGCGGGGATTGGCCAAAAACATTCAGTACTTC CASSEARRGLAKNIQYF
TRBJ2-5 NA TRBV4-1 NA TGCGCCAGCAGCCAGCAGGGAGTGCAGTACTTC CASSQQGVQYF
TRBJ2-2 many TRBV4-1 NA TGCGCCAGCAGCCAAGACAGGGCCACCGGGGAGCTGTTTTTT CASSQDRATGELFF
TRBJ2-7 NA TRBV7-9 NA TGTGCCAGCAGCTTACAGGGTCCGCCTAGCTCCTACGAGCAGTACTTC CASSLQGPPSSYEQYF
TRBJ1-3 NA TRBV5-1 NA TGCGCCAGCAGGGACACCTTCTCTGGAAACACCATATATTTT CASRDTFSGNTIYF
TRBJ2-2 NA TRBV7-9 NA TGTGCCAGCAGCCCTTCAGACAGAGTGGGGACCACCGGGGAGCTGTTTTTT CASSPSDRVGTTGELFF
TRBJ1-2 NA TRBV2 TRBD1 TGTGCCAGCAGTGACCCCGGACAGGGCTCAAGCTATGGCTACACCTTC CASSDPGQGSSYGYTF
TRBJ1-2 few TRBV5-1 TRBD1 TGCGCCACCACCAAGGACAGGGCGGACTATGGCTACACCTTC CATTKDRADYGYTF
TRBJ2-1 few TRBV9 NA TGTGCCAGCAGCGCCTTGGGACGAAACTACAATGAGCAGTTCTTC CASSALGRNYNEQFF
TRBJ2-7 NA TRBV2 NA TGTGCCAGCAATCCTTCCTTTGCCGAGCAGTACTTC CASNPSFAEQYF
TRBJ2-3 NA TRBV15 NA TGTGCCACCAGCAGAGATCGCGGAGGGGTAGCGTATTTT CATSRDRGGVAYF
TRBJ2-1 NA TRBV7-9 NA TGTGCCAGCAGCTATTACAATGAGCAGTTCTTC CASSYYNEQFF
TRBJ2-6 NA TRBV5-1 NA TGCGCCAGCAGCTTAAGGCCTGACGGGGCCAACGTCCTGACTTTC CASSLRPDGANVLTF
TRBJ2-7 NA TRBV7-7 TRBD1 TGTGCTAGCAGCCCCGGGACAGGGGTTTACGAGCAGTACTTC CASSPGTGVYEQYF
TRBJ1-2 NA TRBV29-1 TRBD1 TGCAGCGCTGATTTGACAGGGATCTATGGCTACACCTTC CSADLTGIYGYTF
TRBJ2-3 few TRBV6-1 NA TGTGCCAGCAGTGACAGCCGCACAGATACGCAGTATTTT CASSDSRTDTQYF
TRBJ2-3 few TRBV2 NA TGTGCCAGCAGGGCGGGACTGCACACAGATACGCAGTATTTT CASRAGLHTDTQYF
TRBJ2-1 few TRBV19 TRBD2 TGTGCCAGTAGTAGCCCGCTAGCGGGATACAATGAGCAGTTCTTC CASSSPLAGYNEQFF
TRBJ2-7 NA TRBV27 NA TGTGCCAGCAGTTTAAAACAGAACCCTTTGTACGAGCAGTACTTC CASSLKQNPLYEQYF
TRBJ2-5 few TRBV5-1 TRBD2 TGCGCCAGCACCCTCGGCGTACTAGCGGCAACATCGTACCAAGAGACCCAGTACTTC CASTLGVLAATSYQETQYF
TRBJ1-4 few TRBV18 NA TGTGCCAGCTCACCAGGTGAAAAACTGTTTTTT CASSPGEKLFF
TRBJ2-1 NA TRBV29-1 NA TGCAGCGTTGGGGAACTTGAGCAGTTCTTC CSVGELEQFF